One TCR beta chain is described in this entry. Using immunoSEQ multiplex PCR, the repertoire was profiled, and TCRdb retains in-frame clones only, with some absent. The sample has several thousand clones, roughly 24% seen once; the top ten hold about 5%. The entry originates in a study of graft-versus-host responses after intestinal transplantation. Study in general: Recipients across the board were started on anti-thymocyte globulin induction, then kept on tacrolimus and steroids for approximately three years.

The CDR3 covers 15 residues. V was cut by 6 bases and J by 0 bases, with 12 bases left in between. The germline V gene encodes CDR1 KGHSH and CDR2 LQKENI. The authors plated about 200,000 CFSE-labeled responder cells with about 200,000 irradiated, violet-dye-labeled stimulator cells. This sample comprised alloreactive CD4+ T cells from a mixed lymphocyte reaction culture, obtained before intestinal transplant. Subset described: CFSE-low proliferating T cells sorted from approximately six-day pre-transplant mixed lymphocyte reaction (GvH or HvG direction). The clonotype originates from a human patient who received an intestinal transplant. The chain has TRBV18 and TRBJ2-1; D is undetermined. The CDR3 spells CASSLSLSSYNEQFF. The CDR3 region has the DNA TGTGCCAGCTCGCTCTCGCTGAGCTCCTACAATGAGCAGTTCTTC.